Sequencing of this T cell receptor (beta chain) was carried out in a study of blood T cell repertoires in COVID-19. Across the study: Whether acute or convalescent, the COVID-19 samples came from the United States, Italy and Spain. Sources were T cells, B-cell-depleted T cells, or PBMCs; the material itself was cDNA or gDNA.

Germline V gives CDR1 MNHEY, CDR2 SVGAGI. The CDR3 is 14 amino acids. V lost 2 bases and J lost 6, with 13 bases in between. Original processing notes: Reference gene primer amplification in the assay estimated nucleated cell counts. Profiling relied on immunoSEQ multiplex PCR, and the TCRdb table lists in-frame clones only, not all of them. V and J calls and clone size are those listed in that table; D and trimming were worked out from the DNA. The sample has about 75,000 clones; under 90% are singletons. The clonotype was recovered from a human donor in a cohort sampled during active COVID-19. What was sequenced was peripheral blood. The genes are TRBV6-5 and TRBJ1-1; no firm D call. CDR3 DNA sequence: TGTGCCAGCAGTTACACCCGGGGTGCCTCTGAAGCTTTCTTT. This encodes CASSYTRGASEAFF.